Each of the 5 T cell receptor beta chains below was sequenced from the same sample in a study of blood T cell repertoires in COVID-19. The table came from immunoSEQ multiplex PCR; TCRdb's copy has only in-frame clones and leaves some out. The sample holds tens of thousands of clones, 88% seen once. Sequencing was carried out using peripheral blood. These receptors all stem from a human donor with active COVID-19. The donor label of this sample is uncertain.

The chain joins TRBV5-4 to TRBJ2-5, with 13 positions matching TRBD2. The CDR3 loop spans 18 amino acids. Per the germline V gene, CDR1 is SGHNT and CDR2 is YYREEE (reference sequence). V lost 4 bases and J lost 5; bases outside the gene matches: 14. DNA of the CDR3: TGTGCCAGCAGCCCTCCGTCCGGGACTAGCGGGGTTGGGGAGACCCAGTACTTC. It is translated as CASSPPSGTSGVGETQYF.

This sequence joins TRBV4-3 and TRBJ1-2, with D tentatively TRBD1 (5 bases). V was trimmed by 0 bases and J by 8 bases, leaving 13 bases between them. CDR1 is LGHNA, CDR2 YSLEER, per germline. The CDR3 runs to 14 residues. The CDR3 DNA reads TGCGCCAGCAGCCAAGATCGGGGGGTAGGGGGCTACACCTTC. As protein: CASSQDRGVGGYTF.

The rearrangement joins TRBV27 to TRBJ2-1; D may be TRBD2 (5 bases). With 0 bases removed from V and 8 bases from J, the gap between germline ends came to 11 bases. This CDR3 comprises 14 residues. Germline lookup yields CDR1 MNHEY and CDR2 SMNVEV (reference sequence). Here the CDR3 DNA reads TGTGCCAGCAGTTTATCCCCACTCGGGGATGAGCAGTTCTTC. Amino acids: CASSLSPLGDEQFF.

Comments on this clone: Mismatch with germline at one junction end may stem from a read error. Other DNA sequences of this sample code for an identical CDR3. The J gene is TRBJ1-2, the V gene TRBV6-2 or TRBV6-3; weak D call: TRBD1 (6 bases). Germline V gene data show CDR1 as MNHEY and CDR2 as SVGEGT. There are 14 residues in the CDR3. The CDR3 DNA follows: TGTGCCAGCAGTCTTCGACAGGCGAACTATGGTTACACCTTC. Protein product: CASSLRQANYGYTF.

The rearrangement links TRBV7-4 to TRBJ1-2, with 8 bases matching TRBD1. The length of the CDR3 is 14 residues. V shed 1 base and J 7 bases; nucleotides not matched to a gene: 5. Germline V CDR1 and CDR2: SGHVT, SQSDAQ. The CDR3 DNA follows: TGTGCCAGCAGCTTAGGGACAGGGTTCTGTGGCTACACCTTC. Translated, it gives CASSLGTGFCGYTF.